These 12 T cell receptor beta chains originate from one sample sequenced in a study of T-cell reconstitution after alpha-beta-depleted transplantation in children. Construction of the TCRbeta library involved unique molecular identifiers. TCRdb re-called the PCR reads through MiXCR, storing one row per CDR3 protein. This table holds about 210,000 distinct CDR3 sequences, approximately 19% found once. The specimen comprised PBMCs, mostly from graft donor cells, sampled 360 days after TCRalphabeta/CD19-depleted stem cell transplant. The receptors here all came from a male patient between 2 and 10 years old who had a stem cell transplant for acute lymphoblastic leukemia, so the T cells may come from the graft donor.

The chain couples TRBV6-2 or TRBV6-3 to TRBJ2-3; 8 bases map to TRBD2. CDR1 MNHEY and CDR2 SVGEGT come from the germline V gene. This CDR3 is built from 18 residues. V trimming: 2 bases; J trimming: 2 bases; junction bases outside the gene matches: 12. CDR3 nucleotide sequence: TGTGCCAGCAGTTACAGGGTAGCGGGGCTCAGGTCCACAGATACGCAGTATTTT. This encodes CASSYRVAGLRSTDTQYF.

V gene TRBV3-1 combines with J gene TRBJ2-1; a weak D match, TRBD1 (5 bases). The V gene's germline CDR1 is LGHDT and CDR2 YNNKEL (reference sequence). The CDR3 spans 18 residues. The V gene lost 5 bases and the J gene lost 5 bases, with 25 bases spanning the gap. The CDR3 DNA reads TGTGCCAGCAGCTCCTTGGTTGGGGCCGGTCCCGTGGACAATGAGCAGTTCTTC. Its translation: CASSSLVGAGPVDNEQFF.

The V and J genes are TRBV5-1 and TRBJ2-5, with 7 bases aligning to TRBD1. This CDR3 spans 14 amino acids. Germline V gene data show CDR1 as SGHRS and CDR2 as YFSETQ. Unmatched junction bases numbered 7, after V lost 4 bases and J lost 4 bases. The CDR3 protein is CASSLRQGVETQYF. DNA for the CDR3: TGCGCCAGCAGCCTTCGACAGGGTGTAGAGACCCAGTACTTC.

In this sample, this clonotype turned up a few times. The CDR3 nucleotides read TGTGCCAGCAGCTTGCAGGGAATAGAAGAGACCCAGTACTTC. It encodes CASSLQGIEETQYF. This rearrangement joins TRBV5-4 to TRBJ2-5, with D tentatively TRBD1 (5 bases). V dropped 1 base and J dropped 3 bases, with 10 bases sitting between them. CDR1 and CDR2 from the germline V gene are SGHNT and YYREEE (reference sequence). The CDR3 sequence is 14 residues long. The variable domain in full, with the rest retrieved from reference TRBV5-4 and TRBJ2-5, is ETGVTQSPTHLIKTRGQQVTLRCSSQSGHNTVSWYQQALGQGPQFIFQYYREEENGRGNFPPRFSGLQFPNYSSELNVNALELDDSALYLCASSLQGIEETQYFGPGTRLLVL.

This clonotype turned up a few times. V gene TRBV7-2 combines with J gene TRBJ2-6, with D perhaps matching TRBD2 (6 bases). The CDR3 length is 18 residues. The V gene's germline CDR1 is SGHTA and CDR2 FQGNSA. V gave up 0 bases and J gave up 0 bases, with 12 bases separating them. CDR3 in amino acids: CASSLAGRYGSGANVLTF. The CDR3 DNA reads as TGTGCCAGCAGCTTAGCGGGGAGGTACGGCTCTGGGGCCAACGTCCTGACTTTC.

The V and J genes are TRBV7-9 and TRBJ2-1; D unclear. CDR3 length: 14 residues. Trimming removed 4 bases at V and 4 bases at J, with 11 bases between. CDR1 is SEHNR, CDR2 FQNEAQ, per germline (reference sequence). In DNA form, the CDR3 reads TGTGCCAGCAGCTCGACCTTACGGTACAATGAGCAGTTCTTC. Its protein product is CASSSTLRYNEQFF.

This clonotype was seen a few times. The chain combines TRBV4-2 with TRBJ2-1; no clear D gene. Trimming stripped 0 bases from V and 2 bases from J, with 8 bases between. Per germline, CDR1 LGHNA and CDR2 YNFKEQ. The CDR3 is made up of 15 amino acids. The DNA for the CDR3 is TGTGCCAGCAGCCAAGATTTAACAGCCTACAATGAGCAGTTCTTC. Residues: CASSQDLTAYNEQFF.

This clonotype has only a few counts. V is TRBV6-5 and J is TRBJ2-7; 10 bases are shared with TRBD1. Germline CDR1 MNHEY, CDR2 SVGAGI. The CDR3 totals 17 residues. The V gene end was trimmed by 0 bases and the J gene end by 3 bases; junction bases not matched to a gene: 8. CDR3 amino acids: CASSYSPGTGVNYEQYF. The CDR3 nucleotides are TGTGCCAGCAGTTACTCCCCCGGGACAGGGGTAAACTACGAGCAGTACTTC.

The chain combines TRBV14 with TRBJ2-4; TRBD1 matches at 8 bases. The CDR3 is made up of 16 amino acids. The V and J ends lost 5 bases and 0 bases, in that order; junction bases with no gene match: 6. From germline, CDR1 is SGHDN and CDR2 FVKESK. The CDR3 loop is CASSSRQGIAKNIQYF. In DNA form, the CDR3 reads TGTGCCAGCAGCTCTCGACAGGGGATAGCCAAAAACATTCAGTACTTC.

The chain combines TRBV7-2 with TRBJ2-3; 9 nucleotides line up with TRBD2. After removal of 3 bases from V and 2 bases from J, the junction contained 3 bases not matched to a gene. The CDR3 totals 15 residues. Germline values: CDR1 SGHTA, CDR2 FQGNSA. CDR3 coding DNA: TGTGCCAGCAGCTTCAGCGGGGGGCTCACAGATACGCAGTATTTT. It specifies CASSFSGGLTDTQYF.

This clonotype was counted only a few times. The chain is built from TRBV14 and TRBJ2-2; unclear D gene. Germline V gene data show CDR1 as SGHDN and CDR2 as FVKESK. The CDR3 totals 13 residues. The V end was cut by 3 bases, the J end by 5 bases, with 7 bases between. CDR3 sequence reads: CASSQFGTGELFF. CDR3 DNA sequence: TGTGCCAGCAGCCAGTTTGGGACCGGGGAGCTGTTTTTT.

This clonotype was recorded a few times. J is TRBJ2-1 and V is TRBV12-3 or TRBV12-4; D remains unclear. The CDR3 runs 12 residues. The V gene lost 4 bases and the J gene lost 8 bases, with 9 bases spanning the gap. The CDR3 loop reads CASSSPGDEQFF. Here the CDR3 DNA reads TGTGCCAGCAGTTCCCCAGGAGATGAGCAGTTCTTC.